This T cell receptor (beta chain) was sequenced during a study of Graves' ophthalmopathy and Graves' hyperthyroidism. Study-wide points: Ophthalmopathy progression cases were predicted by the model with 70% to 71% sensitivity and approximately 76% specificity.

This clonotype was seen at least ten times. Its cognate antigen is unknown. No DNA is shown, since the ends of the CDR3 on it are uncertain; the CDR3 is the one TCRdb lists. Scientists amplified the TCR beta CDR3 regions from RNA transcripts. Second-round multiplex PCR followed a first-round RT-PCR using HTBI primers. TCRdb re-analysed the multiplex PCR reads in MiXCR, keeping a single row per CDR3 protein. The sample has 600,000 to 650,000 distinct CDR3 sequences, 20% to 25% seen once; the top ten hold approximately 7%. Ophthalmopathy not arising within 18 months of follow-up defined hyperthyroidism as stable. Germline V gene lookup returns CDR1 MNHEY and CDR2 SMNVEV (reference sequence). 14 amino acids form the CDR3, both terminal residues included.

The receptor's source is a woman in her late teens or twenties with stable Graves' hyperthyroidism. Some clones in this sample may be carry-over from other donors' samples. The sample was peripheral blood. This chain connects TRBV27 to TRBJ2-7; the D call of TRBD1 is as the table states it, not checked on the DNA. CDR3 protein: CASSLSDSISAQYF.